One and the same sample provided the 22 T cell receptor beta chains below, sequenced in a study of cytomegalovirus exposure and HLA in healthy donors. Both 60 Vbeta primers and 13 Jbeta primers went into the PCR. This table comes from immunoSEQ multiplex PCR, and its TCRdb copy is limited to in-frame clones, with some not included. The sample holds 190,000 or so clones, approximately 80% seen once. The sequencing sample was made of PBMCs. Receptors were obtained from a boy younger than 18 in good health and CMV-seronegative.

This clone was observed a single time. The CDR3 here is CASSPSTATNEKLFF. In DNA, the CDR3 is TGTGCCAGCAGCCCTTCGACAGCAACTAATGAAAAACTGTTTTTT. The chain combines TRBV11-2 with TRBJ1-4; D is perhaps TRBD1 (5 bases). Trimming took off 5 bases at V and 0 bases at J, with 10 bases between the two ends. The CDR3 spans 15 residues. Germline V lookup: CDR1 SGHAT, CDR2 FQNNGV. Complete variable domain (other parts from reference TRBV11-2 and TRBJ1-4): EAGVAQSPRYKIIEKRQSVAFWCNPISGHATLYWYQQILGQGPKLLIQFQNNGVVDDSQLPKDRFSAERLKGVDSTLKIQPAKLEDSAVYLCASSPSTATNEKLFFGSGTQLSVL.

The rearrangement uses TRBV9 and TRBJ2-1, with D possibly being TRBD2 (5 bases). The V and J ends lost 4 bases and 6 bases respectively, with 11 bases between them. CDR3 length: 13 amino acids. From germline, CDR1 is SGDLS and CDR2 YYNGEE. The CDR3, as DNA: TGTGCCAGCAGCCCTCGACTAACCAATGAGCAGTTCTTC. Its translation is CASSPRLTNEQFF.

The chain links TRBV10-3 to TRBJ1-1; D not certain. This CDR3 is 12 amino acids long. The germline V gene encodes CDR1 ENHRY and CDR2 SYGVKD. The ends were cut back, 8 bases at V and 1 base at J, with 8 bases in the middle. The CDR3, as DNA: TGTGCCATCTGGGCGGGGAACACTGAAGCTTTCTTT. This translates into CAIWAGNTEAFF.

The chain couples TRBV5-4 to TRBJ1-4; D gene unclear. Germline CDR1 is SGHNT and CDR2 is YYREEE (reference sequence). With 0 bases removed from V and 8 bases from J, the gap between germline ends came to 11 bases. The length of the CDR3 is 14 residues. The CDR3, as DNA: TGTGCCAGCAGCTTGGGCGCAGGAGGCGAAAAACTGTTTTTT. This encodes CASSLGAGGEKLFF.

This clone was recorded a few times. The chain links TRBV20-1 to TRBJ1-1; D is unclear. CDR3 length equals 11 residues. V lost 8 bases to trimming and J lost 0 bases, with 7 bases between them. Germline values: CDR1 DFQATT, CDR2 SNEGSKA (reference sequence). The CDR3 sequence: CSSTVNTEAFF. The CDR3 nucleotides read TGCAGTTCAACAGTGAACACTGAAGCTTTCTTT.

The chain carries TRBV2 and TRBJ2-1; D is perhaps TRBD2 (5 bases). The V and J ends lost 8 bases and 0 bases respectively, with 11 bases between them. The germline V gene has CDR1 SNHLY and CDR2 FYNNEI. This CDR3 contains 14 residues. CDR3 amino acids: CASVDGSSYNEQFF. DNA of the CDR3: TGTGCCAGCGTCGATGGGAGCTCCTACAATGAGCAGTTCTTC.

The CDR3 sequence is CASSVEGTSGGDEQFF. The CDR3 coding sequence is TGTGCCAGCAGCGTAGAGGGGACTAGCGGGGGTGATGAGCAGTTCTTC. The chain joins TRBV9 to TRBJ2-1, with 14 nucleotides matching TRBD2. Trimming removed 0 bases from V and 8 bases from J; junction bases left unmatched: 4. Germline V gives CDR1 SGDLS, CDR2 YYNGEE. This CDR3 has 16 amino acids.

V usage is TRBV5-1 and J usage is TRBJ2-3; TRBD1 aligns across 10 bases. The CDR3 totals 16 residues. The junction had 5 bases not matched to a gene; V was cut back by 0 bases and J by 4 bases. Germline V gives CDR1 SGHRS, CDR2 YFSETQ. The CDR3 region is CASSLEGQGIADTQYF. CDR3 nucleotides: TGCGCCAGCAGCTTGGAGGGACAGGGGATAGCAGATACGCAGTATTTT.

The chain recombines TRBV7-9 with TRBJ1-1; D is perhaps TRBD1 (5 bases). Per the germline V gene, CDR1 is SEHNR and CDR2 is FQNEAQ (reference sequence). The CDR3 runs 18 residues. Trimming shortened V by 5 bases and J by 6 bases, and 28 bases separated the two germline ends. The CDR3 bases are TGTGCCAGCAGCGACTGGCCCAGGGCGGGGGATGACCAGGCTGAAGCTTTCTTT. Translated, it gives CASSDWPRAGDDQAEAFF.

CDR3 residues: CASSHYRQGTGYTF. The CDR3 coding sequence is TGTGCCAGCAGTCACTATCGACAGGGGACTGGCTACACCTTC. The chain links TRBV6-6 to TRBJ1-2, with 8 bases matching TRBD1. From germline, CDR1 is MNHNY and CDR2 SVGAGI (reference sequence). The CDR3 covers 14 residues. J was trimmed by 7 bases and V by 5 bases; bases with no gene match: 9.

This clone has a single count. The chain links TRBV27 to TRBJ1-6; the match to TRBD1 covers 7 bases. In germline, CDR1 is MNHEY, CDR2 SMNVEV (reference sequence). J lost 9 bases, V lost 5 bases, and 10 bases had no gene match. This CDR3 comprises 15 residues. CDR3 bases: TGTGCCAGCAGTGTACTCCAGGGGGTCAGTTCACCCCTCCACTTT. Translation: CASSVLQGVSSPLHF.

The chain couples TRBV7-9 to TRBJ1-1, with D unresolved. Trimming pared 1 base from V and 7 bases from J, leaving 10 bases between. Germline V lookup: CDR1 SEHNR, CDR2 FQNEAQ (reference sequence). The CDR3 runs 13 residues. The CDR3 spells CASSLGGVGEAFF. The DNA of the CDR3 is TGTGCCAGCAGCTTAGGTGGTGTCGGTGAAGCTTTCTTT.

There are a few counts of this clone. V is TRBV7-9 and J is TRBJ2-3; 9 nucleotides agree with TRBD2. After removal of 5 bases from V and 4 bases from J, the junction contained 7 bases not matched to a gene. Germline assignment: CDR1 SEHNR and CDR2 FQNEAQ (reference sequence). This CDR3 spans 15 amino acids. CDR3 in DNA: TGTGCCAGCAGCACCAGCGGGGGGCCTTCAGATACGCAGTATTTT. Translating it yields CASSTSGGPSDTQYF. Full variable domain (remainder filled in from reference TRBV7-9 and TRBJ2-3): DTGVSQNPRHKITKRGQNVTFRCDPISEHNRLYWYRQTLGQGPEFLTYFQNEAQLEKSRLLSDRFSAERPKGSFSTLEIQRTEQGDSAMYLCASSTSGGPSDTQYFGPGTRLTVL.

Worth noting for this clone: Other DNA sequences in this specimen translate into the identical CDR3. The chain couples TRBV19 to TRBJ2-5, with 9 bases lining up with TRBD1. The CDR3 is 15 amino acids. Germline V CDR1 and CDR2: LNHDA, SQIVND (reference sequence). J was trimmed by 5 bases and V by 3 bases; bases with no gene match: 7. Here the CDR3 DNA reads TGTGCCAGTAGTATGGCGGGACAGGGAGGGGAGACCCAGTACTTC. Its protein product is CASSMAGQGGETQYF.

V gene TRBV30 combines with J gene TRBJ2-5, with 9 bases aligning to TRBD1. Germline V gives CDR1 GTSNPN, CDR2 SVGIG (reference sequence). J lost 5 bases, V lost 4 bases, and 5 bases had no gene match. The CDR3 runs 13 residues. The CDR3, as DNA: TGTGCCTGGACAACAGGGGGCTCGGAGACCCAGTACTTC. This codes for CAWTTGGSETQYF.

The chain carries TRBV6-5 and TRBJ1-2; the match to TRBD1 covers 11 bases. Per the germline V gene, CDR1 is MNHEY and CDR2 is SVGAGI. V lost 2 bases, J lost 7 bases, and 6 bases stayed unmatched. CDR3 length: 15 amino acids. CDR3 sequence: CASSYTGQGVSGYTF. The CDR3 nucleotides are TGTGCCAGCAGTTACACGGGACAGGGGGTTTCTGGCTACACCTTC.

V gene TRBV4-1 combines with J gene TRBJ2-1; 9 bases fit TRBD1. CDR3 length: 15 amino acids. Germline CDR1 MGHRA, CDR2 YSYEKL. J gave up 8 bases and V 4 bases, and 9 bases lay outside the gene matches. CDR3 sequence reads: CASSRGQGPQDEQFF. DNA for the CDR3: TGCGCCAGCAGCCGGGGACAGGGCCCTCAGGATGAGCAGTTCTTC.

Turning to this clone: The sample has other DNA sequences that encode this CDR3 too. The chain couples TRBV7-9 to TRBJ1-3, with D unclear. The CDR3 sequence is 13 residues long. From germline, CDR1 is SEHNR and CDR2 FQNEAQ (reference sequence). V was cut by 6 bases and J by 7 bases, with 13 bases left in between. The CDR3 loop reads CASSVGAENTIYF. CDR3 coding DNA: TGTGCCAGCAGTGTAGGTGCGGAGAACACCATATATTTT.

This clone was seen once. This chain joins TRBV29-1 and TRBJ1-1; D unclear. Germline V gene data show CDR1 as SQVTM and CDR2 as ANQGSEA. Trimming cost V 7 bases and J 4 bases, with 13 bases left between them. The CDR3 is 12 amino acids. CDR3 nucleotides: TGCAGCGCTGGGAGTTTCGGCACTGAAGCTTTCTTT. This codes for CSAGSFGTEAFF.

J is TRBJ2-1 and V is TRBV5-1, with D possibly being TRBD2 (7 bases). The CDR3 sequence is 17 residues long. The germline V gene has CDR1 SGHRS and CDR2 YFSETQ. The V and J ends lost 0 bases and 2 bases respectively, with 15 bases between them. The CDR3 sequence: CASSLGGAGATYNEQFF. In nucleotides, the CDR3 is TGCGCCAGCAGCTTGGGCGGGGCGGGGGCCACCTACAATGAGCAGTTCTTC.

The gene calls are TRBV7-2 and TRBJ2-6; D is unresolved. This CDR3 has 17 amino acids. The germline CDR1 and CDR2 sequences are SGHTA and FQGNSA. V was clipped by 4 bases and J by 2 bases, with 15 bases between them. This CDR3 reads CASSSHRPGPGANVLTF. CDR3 nucleotides: TGTGCCAGCAGCTCCCACCGTCCGGGTCCTGGGGCCAACGTCCTGACTTTC.

This chain connects TRBV7-2 to TRBJ2-7; D remains ambiguous. Germline loops: CDR1 SGHTA, CDR2 FQGNSA. The CDR3 is 14 residues long. V was cut by 1 base and J by 0 bases, with 7 bases left in between. DNA for the CDR3: TGTGCCAGCAGCTTAGAATCAGTCTCCTACGAGCAGTACTTC. Translating it yields CASSLESVSYEQYF.